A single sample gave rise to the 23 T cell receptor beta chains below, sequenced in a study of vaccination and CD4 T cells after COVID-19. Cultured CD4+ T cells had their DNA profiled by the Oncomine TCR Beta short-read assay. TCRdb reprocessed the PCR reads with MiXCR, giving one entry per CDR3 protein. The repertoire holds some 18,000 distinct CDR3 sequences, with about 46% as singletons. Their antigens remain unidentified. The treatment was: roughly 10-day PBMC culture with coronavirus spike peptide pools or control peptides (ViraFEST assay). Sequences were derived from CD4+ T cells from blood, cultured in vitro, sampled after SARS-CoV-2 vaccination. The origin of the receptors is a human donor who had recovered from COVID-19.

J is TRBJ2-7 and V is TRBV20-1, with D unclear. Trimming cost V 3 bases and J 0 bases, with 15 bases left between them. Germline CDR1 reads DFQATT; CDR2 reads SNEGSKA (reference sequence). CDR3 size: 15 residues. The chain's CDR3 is CSASPTPSHSYEQYF. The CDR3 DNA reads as TGCAGTGCTAGCCCAACCCCCTCCCACTCCTACGAGCAGTACTTC.

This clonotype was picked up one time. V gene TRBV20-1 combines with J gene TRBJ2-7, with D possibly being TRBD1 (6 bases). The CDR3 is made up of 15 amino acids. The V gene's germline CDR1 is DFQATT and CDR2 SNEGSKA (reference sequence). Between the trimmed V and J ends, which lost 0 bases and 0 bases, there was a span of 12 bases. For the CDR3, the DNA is TGCAGTGCTAGAGATTTTCAGGGGAGCTCCTACGAGCAGTACTTC. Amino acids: CSARDFQGSSYEQYF.

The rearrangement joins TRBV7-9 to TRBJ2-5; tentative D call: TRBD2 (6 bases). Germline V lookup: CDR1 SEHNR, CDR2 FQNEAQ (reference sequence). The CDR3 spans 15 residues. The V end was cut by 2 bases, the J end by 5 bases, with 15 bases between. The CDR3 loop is CASSLRLEGVETQYF. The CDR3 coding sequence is TGTGCCAGCAGCTTACGGCTGGAGGGCGTTGAGACCCAGTACTTC. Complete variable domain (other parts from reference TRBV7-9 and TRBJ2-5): DTGVSQNPRHKITKRGQNVTFRCDPISEHNRLYWYRQTLGQGPEFLTYFQNEAQLEKSRLLSDRFSAERPKGSFSTLEIQRTEQGDSAMYLCASSLRLEGVETQYFGPGTRLLVL.

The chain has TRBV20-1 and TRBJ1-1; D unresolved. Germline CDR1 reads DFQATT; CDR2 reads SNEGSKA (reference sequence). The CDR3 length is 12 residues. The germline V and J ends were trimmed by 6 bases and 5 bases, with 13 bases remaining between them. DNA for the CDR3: TGCAGTGCGAAAAGAGTTTCTACTGAAGCTTTCTTT. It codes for CSAKRVSTEAFF.

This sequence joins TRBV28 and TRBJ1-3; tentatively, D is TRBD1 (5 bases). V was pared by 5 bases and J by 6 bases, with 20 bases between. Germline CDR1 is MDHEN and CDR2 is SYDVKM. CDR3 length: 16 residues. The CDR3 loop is CASSNSGRRIPNTIYF. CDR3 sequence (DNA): TGTGCCAGCAGTAATTCGGGACGGCGGATTCCAAACACCATATATTTT.

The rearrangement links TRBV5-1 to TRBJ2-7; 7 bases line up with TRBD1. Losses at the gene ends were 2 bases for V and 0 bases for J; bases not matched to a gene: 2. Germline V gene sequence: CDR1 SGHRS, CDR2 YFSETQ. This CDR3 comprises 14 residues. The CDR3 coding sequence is TGCGCCAGCAGCTTCGGACAGGACTCCTACGAGCAGTACTTC. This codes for CASSFGQDSYEQYF.

CDR3 residues: CASSIRTGGHGYTF. The CDR3 coding sequence is TGTGCCAGTAGTATCCGTACGGGGGGCCATGGCTACACCTTC. The genes are TRBV19 and TRBJ1-2; D may be TRBD1 (6 bases). Germline values: CDR1 LNHDA, CDR2 SQIVND (reference sequence). The V end lost 3 bases, the J end lost 6 bases, and 14 bases lay between the germline ends. The CDR3 length is 14 residues.

The CDR3 region is CASSDSGRGRGELFF. CDR3 in DNA: TGTGCCAGCAGCGATAGCGGGAGAGGAAGAGGGGAGCTGTTTTTT. V usage is TRBV7-2 and J usage is TRBJ2-2; 9 bases are a match to TRBD2. The V gene end was trimmed by 5 bases and the J gene end by 8 bases; junction bases not matched to a gene: 9. Germline V gene lookup returns CDR1 SGHTA and CDR2 FQGNSA. The CDR3 consists of 15 residues.

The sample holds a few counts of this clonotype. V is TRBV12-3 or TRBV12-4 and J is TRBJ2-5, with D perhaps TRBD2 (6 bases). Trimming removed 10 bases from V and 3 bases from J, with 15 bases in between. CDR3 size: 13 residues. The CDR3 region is CATLPTGEETQYF. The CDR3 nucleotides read TGTGCCACCTTGCCGACGGGAGAAGAGACCCAGTACTTC.

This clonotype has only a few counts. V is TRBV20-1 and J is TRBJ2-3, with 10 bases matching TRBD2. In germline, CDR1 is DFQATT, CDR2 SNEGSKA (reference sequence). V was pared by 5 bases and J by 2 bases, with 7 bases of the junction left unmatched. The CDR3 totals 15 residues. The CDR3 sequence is CSAPSGRAFTDTQYF. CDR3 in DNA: TGCAGTGCTCCGAGCGGGAGGGCTTTCACAGATACGCAGTATTTT.

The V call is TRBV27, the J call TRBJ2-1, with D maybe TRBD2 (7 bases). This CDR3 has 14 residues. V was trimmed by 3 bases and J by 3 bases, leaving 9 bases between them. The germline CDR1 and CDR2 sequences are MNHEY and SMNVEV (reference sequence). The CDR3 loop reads CASSLRGRYNEQFF. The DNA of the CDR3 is TGTGCCAGCAGTTTGCGGGGGCGCTACAATGAGCAGTTCTTC.

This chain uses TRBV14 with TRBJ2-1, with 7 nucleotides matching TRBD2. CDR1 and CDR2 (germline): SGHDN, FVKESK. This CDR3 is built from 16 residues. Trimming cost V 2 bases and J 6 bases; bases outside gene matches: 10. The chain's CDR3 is CASSQKTSSGINEQFF. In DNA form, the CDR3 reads TGTGCCAGCAGCCAAAAGACCTCTAGCGGAATCAATGAGCAGTTCTTC.

Here the CDR3 DNA reads TGTGCCAGTTGCATCTCCGGACAGAACACTGAAGCTTTCTTT. This encodes CASCISGQNTEAFF. The V gene is TRBV19, the J gene TRBJ1-1; D is perhaps TRBD1 (5 bases). The germline V gene encodes CDR1 LNHDA and CDR2 SQIVND (reference sequence). The CDR3 has 14 amino acids. V was clipped by 8 bases and J by 1 base, with 14 bases between them.

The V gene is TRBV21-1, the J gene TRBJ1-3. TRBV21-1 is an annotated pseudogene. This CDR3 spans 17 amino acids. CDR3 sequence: CASSRPQGRYSGNTIYF. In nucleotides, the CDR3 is TGTGCCAGCAGCCGTCCGCAAGGGAGATACTCTGGAAACACCATATATTTT.

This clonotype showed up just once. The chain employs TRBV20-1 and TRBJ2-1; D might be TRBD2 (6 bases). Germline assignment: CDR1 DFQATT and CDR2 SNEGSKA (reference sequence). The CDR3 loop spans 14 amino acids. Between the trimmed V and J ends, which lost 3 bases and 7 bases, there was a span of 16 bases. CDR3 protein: CSARIFWEENEQFF. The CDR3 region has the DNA TGCAGTGCTAGGATCTTTTGGGAGGAGAATGAGCAGTTCTTC.

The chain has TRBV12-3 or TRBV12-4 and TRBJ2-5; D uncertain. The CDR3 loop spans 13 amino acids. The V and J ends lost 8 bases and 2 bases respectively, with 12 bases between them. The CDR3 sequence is CASGRTGQETQYF. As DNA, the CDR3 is TGTGCCAGCGGACGGACGGGTCAAGAGACCCAGTACTTC.

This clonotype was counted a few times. CDR3 sequence (DNA): TGTGCCAGCTCACCACGTCTAGCCGACTTACAAGAGACCCAGTACTTC. Its protein is CASSPRLADLQETQYF. The chain recombines TRBV18 with TRBJ2-5, with D tentatively TRBD2 (5 bases). V lost 1 base and J 2 bases, leaving 14 bases between the germline ends. The V gene's germline CDR1 is KGHSH and CDR2 LQKENI. The CDR3 is made up of 16 amino acids.

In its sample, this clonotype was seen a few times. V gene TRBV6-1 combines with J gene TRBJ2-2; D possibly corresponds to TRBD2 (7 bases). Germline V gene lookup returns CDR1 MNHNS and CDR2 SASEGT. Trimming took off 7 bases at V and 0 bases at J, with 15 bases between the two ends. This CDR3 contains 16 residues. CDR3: CASNRGALSNTGELFF. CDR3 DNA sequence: TGTGCCAGCAATCGGGGGGCGCTCTCGAACACCGGGGAGCTGTTTTTT.

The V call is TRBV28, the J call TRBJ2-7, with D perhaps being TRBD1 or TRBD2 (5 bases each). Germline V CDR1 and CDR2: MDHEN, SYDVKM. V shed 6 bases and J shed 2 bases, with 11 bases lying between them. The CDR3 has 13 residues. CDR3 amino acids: CASRGDGAYEQYF. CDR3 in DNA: TGTGCCAGCAGGGGGGACGGAGCCTACGAGCAGTACTTC.

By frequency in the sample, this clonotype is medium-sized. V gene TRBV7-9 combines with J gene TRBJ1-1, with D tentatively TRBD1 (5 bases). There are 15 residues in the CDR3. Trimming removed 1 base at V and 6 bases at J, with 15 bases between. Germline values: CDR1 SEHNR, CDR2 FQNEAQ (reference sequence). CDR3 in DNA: TGTGCCAGCAGCTTAGGGGATGACAGTAGCCCTGAAGCTTTCTTT. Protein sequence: CASSLGDDSSPEAFF.

CDR3 amino acids: CASSFTTGRKNIQYF. The CDR3 nucleotides read TGTGCCAGCAGTTTCACTACAGGGCGCAAAAACATTCAGTACTTC. The chain carries TRBV6-5 and TRBJ2-4; tentative D call: TRBD1 (6 bases). This CDR3 region has 15 residues. The germline V gene encodes CDR1 MNHEY and CDR2 SVGAGI. The ends were cut back, 4 bases at V and 3 bases at J, with 13 bases in the middle.

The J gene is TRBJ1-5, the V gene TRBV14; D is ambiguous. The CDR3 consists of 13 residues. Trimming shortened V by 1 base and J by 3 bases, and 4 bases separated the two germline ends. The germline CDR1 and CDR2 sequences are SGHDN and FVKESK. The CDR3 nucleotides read TGTGCCAGCAGCCAAGGGATCAATCAGCCCCAGCATTTT. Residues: CASSQGINQPQHF. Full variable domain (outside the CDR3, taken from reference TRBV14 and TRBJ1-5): EAGVTQFPSHSVIEKGQTVTLRCDPISGHDNLYWYRRVMGKEIKFLLHFVKESKQDESGMPNNRFLAERTGGTYSTLKVQPAELEDSGVYFCASSQGINQPQHFGDGTRLSIL.

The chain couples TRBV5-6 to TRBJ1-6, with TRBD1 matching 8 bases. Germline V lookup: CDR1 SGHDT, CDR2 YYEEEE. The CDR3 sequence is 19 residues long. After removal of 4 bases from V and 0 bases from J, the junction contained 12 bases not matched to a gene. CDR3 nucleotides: TGTGCCAGCAGCCTAACAGGGGGTGCTACAAGCTCCTATAATTCACCCCTCCACTTT. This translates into CASSLTGGATSSYNSPLHF. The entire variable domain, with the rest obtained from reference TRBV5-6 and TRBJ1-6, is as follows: DAGVTQSPTHLIKTRGQQVTLRCSPKSGHDTVSWYQQALGQGPQFIFQYYEEEERQRGNFPDRFSGHQFPNYSSELNVNALLLGDSALYLCASSLTGGATSSYNSPLHFGNGTRLTVT.